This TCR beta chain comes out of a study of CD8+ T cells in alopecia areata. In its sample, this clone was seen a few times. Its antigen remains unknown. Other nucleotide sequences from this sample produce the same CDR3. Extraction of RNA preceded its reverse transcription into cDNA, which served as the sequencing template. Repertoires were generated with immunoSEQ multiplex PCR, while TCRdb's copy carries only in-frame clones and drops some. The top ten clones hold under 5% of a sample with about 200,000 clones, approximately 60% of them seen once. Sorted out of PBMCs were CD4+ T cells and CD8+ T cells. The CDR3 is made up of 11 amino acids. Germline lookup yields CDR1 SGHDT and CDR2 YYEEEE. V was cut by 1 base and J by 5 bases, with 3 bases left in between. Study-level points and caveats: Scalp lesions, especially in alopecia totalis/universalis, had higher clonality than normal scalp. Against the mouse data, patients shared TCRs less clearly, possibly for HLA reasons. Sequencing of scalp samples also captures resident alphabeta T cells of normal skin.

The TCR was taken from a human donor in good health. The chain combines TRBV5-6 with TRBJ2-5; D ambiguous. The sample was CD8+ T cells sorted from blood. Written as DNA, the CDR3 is TGTGCCAGCAGCTTGCAGGAGACCCAGTACTTC. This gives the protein CASSLQETQYF. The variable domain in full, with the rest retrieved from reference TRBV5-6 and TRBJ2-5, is DAGVTQSPTHLIKTRGQQVTLRCSPKSGHDTVSWYQQALGQGPQFIFQYYEEEERQRGNFPDRFSGHQFPNYSSELNVNALLLGDSALYLCASSLQETQYFGPGTRLLVL.